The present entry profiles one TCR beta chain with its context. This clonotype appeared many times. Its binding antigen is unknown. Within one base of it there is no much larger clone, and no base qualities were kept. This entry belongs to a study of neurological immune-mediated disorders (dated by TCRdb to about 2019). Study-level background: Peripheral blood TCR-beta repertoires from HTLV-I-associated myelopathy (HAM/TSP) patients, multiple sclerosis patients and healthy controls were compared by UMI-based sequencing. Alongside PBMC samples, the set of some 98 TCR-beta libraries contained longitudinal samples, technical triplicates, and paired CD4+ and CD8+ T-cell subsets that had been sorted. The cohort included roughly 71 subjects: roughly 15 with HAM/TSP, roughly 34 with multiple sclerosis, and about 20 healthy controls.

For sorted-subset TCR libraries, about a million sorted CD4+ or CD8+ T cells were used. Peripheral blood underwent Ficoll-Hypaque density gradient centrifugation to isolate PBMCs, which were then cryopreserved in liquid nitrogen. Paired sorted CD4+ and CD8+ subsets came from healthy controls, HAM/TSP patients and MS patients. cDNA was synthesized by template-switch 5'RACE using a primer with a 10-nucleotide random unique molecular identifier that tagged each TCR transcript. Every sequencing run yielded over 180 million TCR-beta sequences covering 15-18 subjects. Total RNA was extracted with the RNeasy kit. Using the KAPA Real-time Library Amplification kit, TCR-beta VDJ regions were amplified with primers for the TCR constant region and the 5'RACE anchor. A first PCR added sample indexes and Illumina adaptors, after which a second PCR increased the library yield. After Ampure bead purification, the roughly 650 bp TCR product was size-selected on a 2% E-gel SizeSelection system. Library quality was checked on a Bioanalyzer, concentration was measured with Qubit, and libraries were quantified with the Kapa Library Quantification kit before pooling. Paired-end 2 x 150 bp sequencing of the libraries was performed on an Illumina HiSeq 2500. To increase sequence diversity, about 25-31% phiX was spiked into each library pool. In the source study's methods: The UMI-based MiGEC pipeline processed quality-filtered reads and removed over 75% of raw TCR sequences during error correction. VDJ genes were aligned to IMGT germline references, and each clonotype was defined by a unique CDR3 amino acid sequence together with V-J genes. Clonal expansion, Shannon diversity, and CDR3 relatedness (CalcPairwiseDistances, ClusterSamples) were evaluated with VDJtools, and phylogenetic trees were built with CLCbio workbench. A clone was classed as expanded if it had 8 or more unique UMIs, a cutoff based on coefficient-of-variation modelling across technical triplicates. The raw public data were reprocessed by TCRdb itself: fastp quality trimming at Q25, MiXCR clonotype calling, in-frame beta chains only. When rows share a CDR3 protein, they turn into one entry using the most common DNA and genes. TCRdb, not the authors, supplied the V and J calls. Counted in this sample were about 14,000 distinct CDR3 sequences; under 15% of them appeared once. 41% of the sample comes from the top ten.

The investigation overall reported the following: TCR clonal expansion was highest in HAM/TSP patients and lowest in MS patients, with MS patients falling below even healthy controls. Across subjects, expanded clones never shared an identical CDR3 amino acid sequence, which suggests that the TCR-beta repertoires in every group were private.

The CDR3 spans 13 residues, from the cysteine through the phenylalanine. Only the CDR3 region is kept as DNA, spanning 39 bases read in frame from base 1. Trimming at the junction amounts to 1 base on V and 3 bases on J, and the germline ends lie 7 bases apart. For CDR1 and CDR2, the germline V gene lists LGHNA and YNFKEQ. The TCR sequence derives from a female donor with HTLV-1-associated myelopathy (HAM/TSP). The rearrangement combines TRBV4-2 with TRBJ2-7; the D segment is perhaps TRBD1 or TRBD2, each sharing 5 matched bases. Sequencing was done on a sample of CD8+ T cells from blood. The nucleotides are TGTGCCAGCAGCCAAGGGGGACGCTACGAGCAGTACTTC. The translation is CASSQGGRYEQYF.